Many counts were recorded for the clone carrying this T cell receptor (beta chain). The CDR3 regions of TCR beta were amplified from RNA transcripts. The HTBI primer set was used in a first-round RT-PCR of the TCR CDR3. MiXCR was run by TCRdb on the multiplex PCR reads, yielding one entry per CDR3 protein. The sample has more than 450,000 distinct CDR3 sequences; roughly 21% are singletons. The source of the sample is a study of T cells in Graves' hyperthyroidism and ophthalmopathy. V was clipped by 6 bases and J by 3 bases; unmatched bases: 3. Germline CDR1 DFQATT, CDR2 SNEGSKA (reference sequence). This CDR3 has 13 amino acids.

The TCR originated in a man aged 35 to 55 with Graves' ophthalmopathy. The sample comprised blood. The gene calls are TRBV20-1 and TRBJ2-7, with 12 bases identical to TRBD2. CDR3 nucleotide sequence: TGCAGTGCGACTAGCGGGAGAGACTACGAGCAGTACTTC. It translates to CSATSGRDYEQYF.